There are a few counts of the clone carrying this TCR beta chain. Antigen unknown. The sample originates from a study of cytomegalovirus exposure and HLA in healthy donors. Whole-study findings and limits: Rare TCR sequences predominated, though certain public TCRs were found in many donors. DRB1 showed the most TCR associations and HLA-C the fewest in a later analysis, as rates varied by HLA locus.

It was with 60 Vbeta and 13 Jbeta primers that the PCR ran. The assay was immunoSEQ multiplex PCR, and TCRdb's table has in-frame clones only and misses some. The table includes some 150,000 clones, approximately 88% detected once. CDR3 length: 14 amino acids. V was pared by 5 bases and J by 6 bases, with 15 bases between. Germline loops: CDR1 SGHTA, CDR2 FQGNSA. This sequence joins TRBV7-2 and TRBJ2-3; D gene ambiguous. Sequenced input: PBMCs. This receptor was obtained from a woman in her late teens or twenties in good health and CMV-seronegative. The CDR3 DNA sequence: TGTGCCAGCAGCACCTTCCAGCTCGGGGATACGCAGTATTTT. This translates into CASSTFQLGDTQYF.